The present T cell receptor beta chain was sequenced within a study of early T cells in non-severe SARS-CoV-2 infection. Study background: The sequenced material was bulk RNA from unsorted whole blood, and its chains were unpaired. Whole-study findings and limits: Matching with VDJdb favored anti-spike CD8 responses (missing private and CD4 specificities).

For this clonotype: Antigen unknown.

The length of the CDR3 is 15 residues. Germline CDR1 KGHSH, CDR2 LQKENI. Trimming cost V 6 bases and J 5 bases; bases outside gene matches: 10. In the library, individual cDNA molecules carried attached unique molecular identifiers. TCRdb re-called the 5' RACE reads through MiXCR, storing one row per CDR3 protein. Altogether about 44,000 distinct CDR3 sequences are present, about 25% being singletons, with the ten largest covering 4% to 5%. This TCR was sampled from an adult who was a healthcare worker with PCR-confirmed SARS-CoV-2 infection or an uninfected control (not recorded which). This chain links TRBV18 with TRBJ2-5, with TRBD1 matching 9 bases. Sequenced here: whole blood, sampled at baseline. The CDR3 DNA follows: TGTGCCAGCTCCGAGGACAGGGGTACGTCGGAGACCCAGTACTTC. Amino acid sequence: CASSEDRGTSETQYF.